This T cell receptor (beta chain) was captured by sequencing in a study of blood T cell repertoires in COVID-19 (dated by TCRdb to 2019 to 2021). For context, the study as a whole: Samples from collaborators originated in the United States, Italy and Spain and spanned both the acute and convalescent phases of COVID-19. Deeply sampled blood TCRbeta repertoires from subjects exposed to, actively infected with, or recovered from COVID-19 were included in the dataset. The repertoires were made available in a free public database intended to serve as a resource for research on the immune response to SARS-CoV-2. The material from the prospective study consisted of cDNA or gDNA derived from T cells, B-cell-depleted T cells, or PBMCs. Sample metadata almost always included a de-identified subject ID, COVID-19 status, age in years and sex. Samples came from the ongoing ImmuneRACE study (first 160 participants) plus 1,254 subjects from 6 global collaborators. Where available, HLA class I and class II types were taken from metadata supplied by the sample provider and were not determined by assay-based typing. Beyond this particular receptor, the publication reports: How much clinical and demographic metadata was included differed by source and by participant, and the metadata was provided uncurated.

On this clone itself: This clone's antigen is unknown. There are no base qualities to consult, and no much larger clone falls within one base.

Whole blood was collected in K2EDTA tubes by collaborating institutions according to the institutions' own protocols. For TCRbeta analysis, collaborator samples were shipped as frozen whole blood, as isolated PBMCs, or as DNA extracted from either sample type. The germline V gene (reference sequence) yields SEHNR for CDR1 and FQNEAQ for CDR2. Its CDR3 holds 14 amino acids, cysteine through phenylalanine. The sequence is cut down to CDR3 DNA, 42 bases in frame from base 1. The V end loses 1 base and the J end loses 1 base, and a stretch of 8 bases separates them. TCRbeta CDR3 regions were amplified from genomic DNA using the immunoSEQ Assay, a bias-controlled multiplex PCR. The authors' pipeline ran thus. The number of nucleated cells in each sample was estimated from the amplification of reference gene primers within the assay. To quantify the absolute abundance of each unique TCRbeta CDR3 rearrangement, sequence reads were collapsed and filtered. For each sample, productive Simpson clonality was calculated as the square root of Simpson's diversity index over productive rearrangements. This is the immuneACCESS table as TCRdb keeps it, with only in-frame sequences that have V and J called. A part of the clones is gone; compared with another copy, unresolved V genes explain less than half, and the rest is unexplained. V and J calls and clone size are as listed in that table; D and trimming were resolved from the DNA. Recorded for this sample are about 220,000 clones; around 81% of them occurred a single time. Approximately 7.2% of the sample belongs to the ten largest clones.

The sequence links TRBV7-9 to TRBJ2-7; TRBD1 is a weak D gene call, 6 bases matching. The receptor's source is a woman in her 70s with acute or convalescent COVID-19. Input material: peripheral blood. The DNA sequence is TGTGCCAGCAGCTTAGGTACAGGGTCCTACGAGCAGTACTTC. Its translation is CASSLGTGSYEQYF.